This T cell receptor (beta chain) was sequenced for a study of blood T cell repertoires in COVID-19. The assay was immunoSEQ multiplex PCR, and TCRdb's table has in-frame clones only and misses some. The sample lists 150,000 or so clones, 86% occurring once. This CDR3 has 13 amino acids. Trimming removed 4 bases at V and 7 bases at J, with 14 bases between. The V gene's germline CDR1 is SGHNT and CDR2 YYREEE (reference sequence). The sample comprised PBMCs or T cells enriched from blood (not recorded which). The receptor's source is a man aged 50-59 years who had recovered from COVID-19. V and J are TRBV5-4 and TRBJ1-2, with TRBD1 as a possible D gene (6 bases). The DNA for the CDR3 is TGTGCCAGCAGCAGAAACAGGGTAGGTGGCTACACCTTC. Residues: CASSRNRVGGYTF.